Listed here are 10 T cell receptor beta chains from one sample, sequenced in a study of cytomegalovirus exposure and HLA in healthy donors. Both 60 Vbeta primers and 13 Jbeta primers went into the PCR. Repertoires were generated with immunoSEQ multiplex PCR, while TCRdb's copy carries only in-frame clones and drops some. Here the sample spans around 110,000 clones, around 80% being singletons. Sequenced sample: PBMCs. The receptor source for this set is a man aged 30-40 years in good health and CMV-seropositive.

V gene TRBV7-3 combines with J gene TRBJ2-3; D perhaps matches TRBD2 (5 bases). In germline, CDR1 is SGHTA, CDR2 FQGTGA. This CDR3 has 17 amino acids. Trimming removed 5 bases from V and 0 bases from J, with 18 bases in between. The CDR3 protein is CASSPARLRGSTDTQYF. CDR3 bases: TGTGCCAGCAGCCCGGCGCGGTTGAGAGGGAGCACAGATACGCAGTATTTT.

This rearrangement joins TRBV13 to TRBJ2-3; TRBD1 matches 9 bases. The trim removed 5 bases at V and 7 bases at J, leaving 7 bases unmatched. Germline V lookup: CDR1 PRHDT, CDR2 FYEKMQ (reference sequence). The CDR3 consists of 14 residues. The CDR3 is CASSHRDRANTQYF. CDR3 sequence (DNA): TGTGCCAGCAGCCACCGGGACAGGGCGAATACGCAGTATTTT.

The chain carries TRBV11-2 and TRBJ2-7; 9 bases are a match to TRBD1. CDR1 and CDR2 from the germline V gene are SGHAT and FQNNGV. The CDR3 runs to 14 residues. V trimming: 3 bases; J trimming: 4 bases; junction bases outside the gene matches: 4. CDR3 loop: CASSLGGQGYEQYF. The CDR3 nucleotides read TGTGCCAGCAGCTTGGGGGGACAGGGATACGAGCAGTACTTC.

The gene calls are TRBV10-2 and TRBJ2-5, with D possibly matching TRBD2 (6 bases). Germline CDR1 reads WSHSY; CDR2 reads SAAADI. The CDR3 length is 12 residues. Trimming cost V 10 bases and J 3 bases, with 12 bases left between them. DNA for the CDR3: TGCGCCACCTCGGTAGCGGAAGAGACCCAGTACTTC. Protein product: CATSVAEETQYF.

The V call is TRBV5-6, the J call TRBJ2-5; D remains ambiguous. Germline CDR1 is SGHDT and CDR2 is YYEEEE. The CDR3 has 14 residues. Trimming stripped 2 bases from V and 2 bases from J, with 10 bases between. For the CDR3, the DNA is TGTGCCAGCAGCTTTGTAACAGTTCAAGAGACCCAGTACTTC. This gives the protein CASSFVTVQETQYF.

The gene calls are TRBV18 and TRBJ2-3; 10 bases map to TRBD1. The V segment lost 4 bases and the J segment 0 bases; nucleotides outside the gene matches: 7. CDR1 and CDR2 (germline): KGHSH, LQKENI. The CDR3 runs to 17 residues. The CDR3 is CASSRRGQGGSTDTQYF. CDR3 nucleotides: TGTGCCAGCTCACGACGAGGACAGGGGGGGAGCACAGATACGCAGTATTTT.

The table lists this clone with a few counts. This CDR3 reads CASSQNRDSLCEQFF. CDR3 DNA: TGCGCCAGCAGCCAAAACCGGGACTCCCTCTGTGAGCAGTTCTTC. The chain is built from TRBV4-1 and TRBJ2-1; perhaps TRBD2 as D (6 bases). Looked up from germline, CDR1 is MGHRA and CDR2 is YSYEKL. V was cut by 2 bases and J by 9 bases, with 17 bases left in between. The CDR3 loop spans 15 amino acids.

V is TRBV5-1 and J is TRBJ1-4; no definite D call. The V gene's germline CDR1 is SGHRS and CDR2 YFSETQ. Deletions cut 2 bases from V and 7 bases from J, with 6 bases between. The CDR3 runs to 12 residues. The CDR3 sequence: CASSLDSEKLFF. The CDR3 DNA follows: TGCGCCAGCAGCTTAGATAGTGAAAAACTGTTTTTT.

This clone was recorded once. This chain connects TRBV19 to TRBJ1-4; tentatively, D is TRBD1 (5 bases). CDR3 length: 15 amino acids. Germline CDR1 is LNHDA and CDR2 is SQIVND (reference sequence). V gave up 3 bases and J gave up 7 bases, with 15 bases separating them. For the CDR3, the DNA is TGTGCCAGTAGTATTCGGCAGGGTGGTGGTGAAAAACTGTTTTTT. Its translation is CASSIRQGGGEKLFF.

This clone has only a few counts. The rearrangement joins TRBV28 to TRBJ1-1; D is undetermined. CDR3 length equals 13 residues. Per germline, CDR1 MDHEN and CDR2 SYDVKM. V was cut by 5 bases and J by 1 base, with 8 bases left in between. The CDR3 coding sequence is TGTGCCAGCAGTGAAACGAGGAACACTGAAGCTTTCTTT. This translates into CASSETRNTEAFF.